The present TCR beta chain was sequenced within a study of human T cells and chemical hapten exposure. Time point defined: patch test 2, 6 weeks after DPC sensitization. Treatment specified: therapeutic diphenylcyclopropenone sensitization with weekly scalp DPC. Germline V lookup: CDR1 SQVTM, CDR2 ANQGSEA. The CDR3 has 11 residues. TCRdb analysed the RACE reads with MiXCR anew, one entry per CDR3 protein. The table has some 45,000 distinct CDR3 sequences, around 10% seen once. This clonotype was detected ten times or more. The chain combines TRBV29-1 with TRBJ1-2; 7 positions match TRBD1. The sample in question was whole blood, obtained in connection with sensitization to the hapten diphenylcyclopropenone (DPC). The TCR sequence derives from a woman in her thirties or forties with alopecia areata. Some clones in this sample may be carry-over from other donors' samples. This CDR3 reads CSPGGEDGYTF. CDR3 in DNA: TGCAGTCCAGGGGGAGAGGATGGCTACACCTTC.